What follows are 21 T cell receptor beta chains derived from one specimen sequenced in a study of cytomegalovirus exposure and HLA in healthy donors. The primer mix had 60 Vbeta and 13 Jbeta primers. Sequencing was performed with immunoSEQ multiplex PCR; in TCRdb, only in-frame clones are kept and a portion is missing. The sample shows some 100,000 clones, around 77% of them seen only once. The specimen was PBMCs. Receptors were obtained from a man aged 35 to 55 in good health and CMV-seropositive.

The V gene is TRBV19, the J gene TRBJ2-2, with TRBD1 matching 7 bases. The CDR3 is 19 residues long. The ends lost 4 bases at V and 4 bases at J; junction bases unmatched: 18. CDR1 is LNHDA, CDR2 SQIVND, per germline (reference sequence). The CDR3 region has the DNA TGTGCCAGTAGTAAACGGGGCCCCAGACAGGGCTCGGGCACCGGGGAGCTGTTTTTT. Translating it yields CASSKRGPRQGSGTGELFF. The whole variable domain, remainder taken from reference TRBV19 and TRBJ2-2, is DGGITQSPKYLFRKEGQNVTLSCEQNLNHDAMYWYRQDPGQGLRLIYYSQIVNDFQKGDIAEGYSVSREKKESFPLTVTSAQKNPTAFYLCASSKRGPRQGSGTGELFFGEGSRLTVL.

The CDR3 coding sequence is TGTGCCAGCAAACAAGGTAGCGGGGGCACAGATACGCAGTATTTT. It translates to CASKQGSGGTDTQYF. The gene calls are TRBV28 and TRBJ2-3, with 8 bases fitting TRBD2. The CDR3 spans 15 residues. Losses at the gene ends were 7 bases for V and 1 base for J; bases not matched to a gene: 7. CDR1 is MDHEN and CDR2 is SYDVKM in the germline V gene.

The chain carries TRBV10-3 and TRBJ2-3; 12 nucleotides agree with TRBD2. V lost 0 bases to trimming and J lost 3 bases; unmatched junction nucleotides: 1. In germline, CDR1 is ENHRY, CDR2 SYGVKD. The CDR3 covers 16 residues. The CDR3 DNA is TGTGCCATCAGTGAGTCGACTAGCGGGGGAACAGATACGCAGTATTTT. This encodes CAISESTSGGTDTQYF.

This chain connects TRBV4-1 to TRBJ1-3; 8 positions agree with TRBD1. There are 17 residues in the CDR3. Germline lookup yields CDR1 MGHRA and CDR2 YSYEKL. V was clipped by 4 bases and J by 4 bases; unmatched bases: 12. This chain's CDR3 is CASSRSIGQGGGNTIYF. The CDR3 DNA is TGCGCCAGCAGCCGGTCGATTGGACAGGGAGGGGGAAACACCATATATTTT.

This clone turned up a few times. This rearrangement joins TRBV27 to TRBJ2-7, with 7 positions matching TRBD2. Germline values: CDR1 MNHEY, CDR2 SMNVEV (reference sequence). The V segment lost 4 bases and the J segment 5 bases; nucleotides outside the gene matches: 5. The CDR3 has 13 residues. The CDR3 sequence: CASSSLAGDEQYF. The CDR3 nucleotides read TGTGCCAGCAGTTCTCTTGCGGGGGACGAGCAGTACTTC.

This chain joins TRBV30 and TRBJ1-1; possibly TRBD1 for D (6 bases). The CDR3 contains 15 residues. V shed 0 bases and J shed 0 bases, with 11 bases lying between them. Germline V gene sequence: CDR1 GTSNPN, CDR2 SVGIG (reference sequence). CDR3 in amino acids: CAWSVLGGLNTEAFF. CDR3 nucleotides: TGTGCCTGGAGTGTACTTGGGGGCTTGAACACTGAAGCTTTCTTT.

This clone was picked up one time. The chain combines TRBV5-1 with TRBJ2-7, with TRBD2 identical over 14 bases. V dropped 0 bases and J dropped 1; count of bases not matched to a gene: 12. Germline CDR1 is SGHRS and CDR2 is YFSETQ. The CDR3 is made up of 20 amino acids. The CDR3 protein is CASSLALWVGTSGSSYEQYF. The CDR3 DNA reads TGCGCCAGCAGCTTGGCCTTGTGGGTAGGGACTAGCGGGAGTTCCTACGAGCAGTACTTC.

The CDR3 protein is CASSRTRPGTEAFF. The CDR3 nucleotides are TGCGCCAGCAGTCGGACAAGGCCCGGCACTGAAGCTTTCTTT. The chain uses TRBV4-3 and TRBJ1-1; D may be TRBD1 (5 bases). The CDR3 is made up of 14 amino acids. The germline gives CDR1 LGHNA, CDR2 YSLEER. Trimming pared 6 bases from V and 4 bases from J, leaving 15 bases between.

The chain recombines TRBV6-5 with TRBJ2-7; D might be TRBD2 (5 bases). V was clipped by 8 bases and J by 1 base, with 9 bases between them. The germline V gene has CDR1 MNHEY and CDR2 SVGAGI. CDR3 size: 12 residues. Written as DNA, the CDR3 is TGTGCCAGCCACGGACTTTCCTACGAGCAGTACTTC. Translation: CASHGLSYEQYF.

This chain uses TRBV6-5 with TRBJ2-7; TRBD2 is a possible D gene (6 bases). V was cut by 10 bases and J by 0 bases, with 16 bases left in between. The CDR3 has 14 amino acids. CDR1 and CDR2 (germline): MNHEY, SVGAGI. The CDR3 here is CATLGLEGSYEQYF. As DNA, the CDR3 is TGTGCCACCTTGGGGCTGGAGGGCTCCTACGAGCAGTACTTC.

The rearrangement uses TRBV7-6 and TRBJ1-2; TRBD1 matches at 9 bases. After removal of 4 bases from V and 7 bases from J, the junction contained 10 bases not matched to a gene. Germline CDR1 SGHVS, CDR2 FNYEAQ. The CDR3 is 15 residues long. The CDR3 is CASSSQTGGESGYTF. CDR3 nucleotides: TGTGCCAGCAGCTCGCAAACAGGGGGCGAGTCTGGCTACACCTTC.

The chain joins TRBV19 to TRBJ2-7, with TRBD1 matching over 11 bases. V lost 6 bases and J lost 4; bases outside the gene matches: 8. CDR3 length: 15 residues. Germline lookup yields CDR1 LNHDA and CDR2 SQIVND (reference sequence). The CDR3 DNA reads as TGTGCCAGTAGATCCGGGACAGGGGGTACTTACGAGCAGTACTTC. Protein product: CASRSGTGGTYEQYF.

The V gene is TRBV5-6, the J gene TRBJ2-1; 8 nucleotides align to TRBD2. V lost 5 bases, J lost 4 bases, and 5 bases stayed unmatched. This CDR3 is 14 amino acids long. Germline V gene lookup returns CDR1 SGHDT and CDR2 YYEEEE. CDR3 region: CASRPGLGYNEQFF. CDR3 in DNA: TGTGCCAGCAGGCCGGGACTAGGGTACAATGAGCAGTTCTTC.

The chain combines TRBV19 with TRBJ2-2; 7 bases are shared with TRBD2. Germline V CDR1 and CDR2: LNHDA, SQIVND (reference sequence). The CDR3 has 14 residues. J lost 5 bases, V lost 6 bases, and 6 bases had no gene match. The CDR3 DNA follows: TGTGCCAGTAGGGCGGGGGAGGGAACCGGGGAGCTGTTTTTT. Translating it yields CASRAGEGTGELFF.

This chain connects TRBV28 to TRBJ1-1; D is possibly TRBD1 (5 bases). Germline CDR1 reads MDHEN; CDR2 reads SYDVKM. The ends were cut back, 3 bases at V and 5 bases at J, with 7 bases in the middle. The CDR3 spans 12 residues. In DNA form, the CDR3 reads TGTGCCAGCAGTTTCGGGGGGACTGAAGCTTTCTTT. Amino acids: CASSFGGTEAFF.

The chain has TRBV7-2 and TRBJ1-1; TRBD1 matches 7 bases. This CDR3 spans 17 amino acids. Trimming took 5 bases from V and 1 from J; bases not matched to a gene: 13. Germline CDR1 reads SGHTA; CDR2 reads FQGNSA. The CDR3 nucleotides read TGTGCCAGCAGCGAACAGGGAAGGGGGCTAAGGAACACTGAAGCTTTCTTT. It specifies CASSEQGRGLRNTEAFF.

CDR3: CASRKQGQPQHF. CDR3 DNA: TGTGCCAGTAGGAAACAGGGGCAGCCCCAGCATTTT. This sequence joins TRBV19 and TRBJ1-5; TRBD1 matches at 7 bases. Germline CDR1 is LNHDA and CDR2 is SQIVND (reference sequence). There are 12 residues in the CDR3. V lost 6 bases to trimming and J lost 7 bases; unmatched junction nucleotides: 3.

CDR3 DNA sequence: TGTGCCAGCAGCCTAGGGCTCGAGCAGTACTTC. Translated: CASSLGLEQYF. V and J are TRBV11-2 and TRBJ2-7; D is ambiguous. This CDR3 contains 11 residues. Germline V lookup: CDR1 SGHAT, CDR2 FQNNGV. Between the trimmed V and J ends, which lost 5 bases and 6 bases, there was a span of 8 bases.

The chain employs TRBV7-2 and TRBJ2-7; TRBD2 matches at 9 bases. Trimming took 2 bases from V and 1 from J; bases not matched to a gene: 3. CDR3 length equals 15 residues. Germline V CDR1 and CDR2: SGHTA, FQGNSA. CDR3 sequence (DNA): TGTGCCAGCAGCTTACTGACTAGCGGATCCTACGAGCAGTACTTC. Translating it yields CASSLLTSGSYEQYF.

The V gene is TRBV5-1, the J gene TRBJ2-1, with TRBD2 identical over 12 bases. CDR1 is SGHRS, CDR2 YFSETQ, per germline. The CDR3 has 17 amino acids. V trimming: 8 bases; J trimming: 2 bases; junction bases outside the gene matches: 11. The CDR3 sequence is CASRTSGTPGTYNEQFF. The CDR3 bases are TGCGCCAGTCGGACTAGCGGGACTCCCGGGACCTACAATGAGCAGTTCTTC.

This clone was observed many times. The gene calls are TRBV13 and TRBJ1-1; 8 bases line up with TRBD1. CDR1 and CDR2 (germline): PRHDT, FYEKMQ (reference sequence). Trimming removed 1 base from V and 0 bases from J; junction bases left unmatched: 4. The CDR3 is 16 residues long. Here the CDR3 reads CASSLEVTGVNTEAFF. As DNA, the CDR3 is TGTGCCAGCAGCTTAGAGGTGACAGGGGTGAACACTGAAGCTTTCTTT.